Below, 13 T cell receptor beta chains from the same sample are listed, as sequenced in a study of identical twins. TCRdb called the 5' RACE reads again in MiXCR, with one record for every CDR3 protein. Among 640,000 or so distinct CDR3 sequences listed, approximately 6% were seen once. Sequenced input: naive T cells sorted from blood. These receptors were taken from a man aged 18-30 years in good health.

This clonotype turned up a few times. The rearrangement uses TRBV4-1 and TRBJ2-5; D ambiguous. CDR3 size: 13 residues. In germline, CDR1 is MGHRA, CDR2 YSYEKL. V lost 4 bases and J lost 4, with 10 bases in between. The CDR3 DNA sequence: TGCGCCAGCAGCCTCCTCCCCGTAGAGACCCAGTACTTC. It yields the protein CASSLLPVETQYF.

This clonotype was counted between two and nine times. V and J are TRBV12-3 or TRBV12-4 and TRBJ1-2; weak D call: TRBD1 (5 bases). Trimming cost V 2 bases and J 8 bases, with 12 bases left between them. CDR3 length: 13 amino acids. CDR3 nucleotide sequence: TGTGCCAGCAGTTTATGGGCAGGGAGGGGCTACACCTTC. Translated: CASSLWAGRGYTF.

This clonotype was seen only a few times. The CDR3 loop reads CASSQFPGTGGWERPETQYF. Written as DNA, the CDR3 is TGTGCCAGCAGCCAGTTTCCGGGGACAGGGGGCTGGGAACGACCAGAGACCCAGTACTTC. The chain recombines TRBV14 with TRBJ2-5; TRBD1 agrees at 12 bases. The CDR3 has 20 residues. V shed 3 bases and J 4 bases; nucleotides not matched to a gene: 18. Germline V gene sequence: CDR1 SGHDN, CDR2 FVKESK.

V is TRBV19 and J is TRBJ2-4, with 8 positions matching TRBD1. CDR1 LNHDA and CDR2 SQIVND come from the germline V gene (reference sequence). V dropped 5 bases and J dropped 3; count of bases not matched to a gene: 3. The length of the CDR3 is 14 residues. The CDR3 loop is CASSYTGGKNIQYF. The CDR3 DNA reads as TGTGCCAGTAGTTATACAGGGGGCAAAAACATTCAGTACTTC.

Many counts were recorded for this clonotype. V usage is TRBV12-3 or TRBV12-4 and J usage is TRBJ2-7; 7 bases align to TRBD2. The CDR3 loop spans 15 amino acids. V lost 2 bases and J lost 0; bases outside the gene matches: 4. The CDR3 reads CASSLLGTNSYEQYF. CDR3 nucleotides: TGTGCCAGCAGTTTATTGGGGACTAACTCCTACGAGCAGTACTTC.

The chain uses TRBV29-1 and TRBJ2-1; 12 positions agree with TRBD2. J gave up 5 bases and V 7 bases, and 3 bases lay outside the gene matches. The CDR3 runs 13 residues. Germline loops: CDR1 SQVTM, CDR2 ANQGSEA. CDR3 in DNA: TGCAGCGGGCTAGCGGGAGGGAACAATGAGCAGTTCTTC. This encodes CSGLAGGNNEQFF.

CDR3 nucleotides: TGTGCCAGCAGCACCCCTCAGCGGGAGGTCTCCTACGAGCAGTACTTC. It codes for CASSTPQREVSYEQYF. The rearrangement links TRBV7-2 to TRBJ2-7, with 9 bases that match TRBD2. With 5 bases clipped from V and 0 bases from J, the junction kept 8 bases outside the gene matches. Germline CDR1 SGHTA, CDR2 FQGNSA. The CDR3 contains 16 residues.

This clonotype has a count of ten or more. The chain carries TRBV27 and TRBJ2-1, with 11 bases fitting TRBD2. The ends lost 2 bases at V and 4 bases at J; junction bases unmatched: 4. Germline CDR1 is MNHEY and CDR2 is SMNVEV (reference sequence). CDR3 length: 16 amino acids. In DNA form, the CDR3 reads TGTGCCAGCAGTTTAGTGGCTAGCGGGGGGTACAATGAGCAGTTCTTC. Translation gives CASSLVASGGYNEQFF.

Many counts were recorded for this clonotype. The CDR3 loop reads CSVVWDSNQPQHF. The CDR3 DNA reads TGCAGCGTTGTGTGGGACAGCAATCAGCCCCAGCATTTT. This chain joins TRBV29-1 and TRBJ1-5, with D tentatively TRBD1 (5 bases). Trimming left V 4 bases short and J 1 base short, with 8 bases between. Germline-derived CDR1 and CDR2 are SQVTM and ANQGSEA. This CDR3 comprises 13 residues. Looking up the rest from reference TRBV29-1 and TRBJ1-5 gives the full variable domain: SAVISQKPSRDICQRGTSLTIQCQVDSQVTMMFWYRQQPGQSLTLIATANQGSEATYESGFVIDKFPISRPNLTFSTLTVSNMSPEDSSIYLCSVVWDSNQPQHFGDGTRLSIL.

This clonotype was detected ten times or more. The rearrangement links TRBV7-9 to TRBJ2-7, with a weak D call TRBD1 (5 bases). This CDR3 comprises 13 residues. V was shortened by 7 bases and J by 2 bases, with 12 bases between the two germline ends. Germline V gene sequence: CDR1 SEHNR, CDR2 FQNEAQ (reference sequence). The DNA for the CDR3 is TGTGCCAGCAAGTGGGGCGGAACCTACGAGCAGTACTTC. It translates to CASKWGGTYEQYF.

The sample holds many counts of this clonotype. V usage is TRBV9 and J usage is TRBJ1-3, with D possibly matching TRBD1 (5 bases). Germline CDR1 and CDR2: SGDLS and YYNGEE. Deletions cut 0 bases from V and 8 bases from J, with 9 bases between. The CDR3 is 13 residues long. In DNA, the CDR3 is TGTGCCAGCAGCGTAGAGCGGGGCCACACCATATATTTT. Protein product: CASSVERGHTIYF.

This clonotype was counted at least ten times. The DNA for the CDR3 is TGTGCCAGCAGCCCACCGGGACTAGCGGACACAGATACGCAGTATTTT. This encodes CASSPPGLADTDTQYF. The V and J genes are TRBV5-6 and TRBJ2-3; 11 positions match TRBD2. The CDR3 length is 16 residues. The V and J ends lost 4 bases and 2 bases, in that order; junction bases with no gene match: 6. Per germline, CDR1 SGHDT and CDR2 YYEEEE.

This clonotype appeared a few times. This chain connects TRBV12-3 or TRBV12-4 to TRBJ2-2, with 7 nucleotides matching TRBD2. This CDR3 region has 13 residues. V shed 7 bases, J shed 8 bases, and the junction held 7 bases outside the gene matches. CDR3 nucleotides: TGTGCCAGCACCCCCGGGGGGAGAGGGGAGCTGTTTTTT. Its translation is CASTPGGRGELFF.